This T cell receptor beta chain comes out of a study of early T cells in non-severe SARS-CoV-2 infection. From the 5' RACE reads, TCRdb called clonotypes with MiXCR, one entry per CDR3 protein. This table holds under 75,000 distinct CDR3 sequences, about 13% found once. This CDR3 spans 14 amino acids. V was shortened by 5 bases and J by 1 base, with 11 bases between the two germline ends. CDR1 is LNHDA and CDR2 is SQIVND in the germline V gene (reference sequence). This receptor was identified in an adult who was a healthcare worker with PCR-confirmed SARS-CoV-2 infection or an uninfected control (not recorded which). Sequencing used whole blood. The chain recombines TRBV19 with TRBJ2-5; D may be TRBD1 or TRBD2 (5 bases each). CDR3 sequence reads: CASSPGTIQETQYF. As DNA, the CDR3 is TGTGCCAGTAGTCCGGGGACGATCCAAGAGACCCAGTACTTC.